This paragraph reports one T cell receptor (beta chain). This specimen belongs to a study of blood T cell repertoires in COVID-19. Looking at the study overall: T cells, B-cell-depleted T cells, or PBMCs supplied cDNA or gDNA.

The method was immunoSEQ multiplex PCR; TCRdb's version includes in-frame clones alone and lacks a portion of them. This sample carries 30,000 to 45,000 clones, 78% of them seen once, and the ten largest clones take about 35%. The CDR3 length is 18 residues. V gave up 4 bases and J gave up 4 bases; unmatched junction bases: 18. The germline CDR1 and CDR2 sequences are SGHDT and YYEEEE. The TCR was taken from a man aged 55 to 70 with acute or convalescent COVID-19. The sample taken for sequencing was peripheral blood. J is TRBJ2-5 and V is TRBV5-6; the match to TRBD2 covers 8 bases. CDR3 in amino acids: CASSRGDFSGGRIETQYF. CDR3 bases: TGTGCCAGCAGCAGAGGGGACTTTTCGGGAGGGCGGATAGAGACCCAGTACTTC.